These 22 T cell receptor beta chains were sequenced from one sample in a study of blood T cell repertoires in COVID-19. TCRdb's table, derived via immunoSEQ multiplex PCR, lists solely in-frame clones and lacks some. The table includes 380,000 or so clones, around 87% detected once. Source material: PBMCs or T cells enriched from blood (not recorded which). These TCRs come from a woman between 25 and 40 years old with acute COVID-19.

The V and J genes are TRBV30 and TRBJ1-6, with 8 nucleotides matching TRBD1. CDR1 and CDR2 from the germline V gene are GTSNPN and SVGIG (reference sequence). The CDR3 extends over 15 amino acids. V dropped 1 base and J dropped 7; count of bases not matched to a gene: 6. The CDR3 here is CAWSARTGSNSPLHF. Written as DNA, the CDR3 is TGTGCCTGGAGTGCCCGGACAGGGAGCAATTCACCCCTCCACTTT.

The chain is built from TRBV6-5 and TRBJ1-5; maybe TRBD1 (6 bases). Trimming pared 6 bases from V and 0 bases from J, leaving 12 bases between. From germline, CDR1 is MNHEY and CDR2 SVGAGI. The CDR3 consists of 15 residues. CDR3 sequence (DNA): TGTGCCAGCAGACAGGGCGCCTATAGCAATCAGCCCCAGCATTTT. Translation gives CASRQGAYSNQPQHF.

This chain uses TRBV7-2 with TRBJ1-2; no definite D call. Germline V gives CDR1 SGHTA, CDR2 FQGNSA. The CDR3 covers 12 residues. Trimming left V 5 bases short and J 8 bases short, with 12 bases between. In DNA form, the CDR3 reads TGTGCCAGCAGCCCCCGGACTGGAGGCTACACCTTC. Its translation is CASSPRTGGYTF.

This clone was counted only a few times. The chain has TRBV2 and TRBJ1-3; the match to TRBD1 covers 7 bases. This CDR3 has 14 residues. Trimming at V came to 6 bases and at J to 4 bases, leaving 6 bases not matched to a gene. CDR1 is SNHLY, CDR2 FYNNEI, per germline. The CDR3 region is CASRIGGTGNTIYF. CDR3 coding DNA: TGTGCCAGCAGGATAGGGGGCACAGGAAACACCATATATTTT.

V and J are TRBV11-2 and TRBJ1-1; 10 nucleotides match TRBD1. CDR1 is SGHAT, CDR2 FQNNGV, per germline. This CDR3 has 15 amino acids. J gave up 0 bases and V 5 bases, and 3 bases lay outside the gene matches. The CDR3, as DNA: TGTGCCAGCAGCCGACAGGGGGCCATGAACACTGAAGCTTTCTTT. The encoded protein is CASSRQGAMNTEAFF.

The genes are TRBV19 and TRBJ1-2, with a possible D match to TRBD1 (6 bases). This CDR3 spans 14 amino acids. Germline V gives CDR1 LNHDA, CDR2 SQIVND (reference sequence). The V end was cut by 6 bases, the J end by 4 bases, with 15 bases between. CDR3 in DNA: TGTGCCAGTAGCCGGGACAATGGAATCTATGGCTACACCTTC. Residues: CASSRDNGIYGYTF.

This sequence joins TRBV4-2 and TRBJ2-3; possible D gene TRBD2, 6 bases. This CDR3 has 18 amino acids. The V gene lost 0 bases and the J gene lost 1 base, with 17 bases spanning the gap. Per germline, CDR1 LGHNA and CDR2 YNFKEQ. The CDR3: CASSQDFPGTSGTDTQYF. The CDR3 region has the DNA TGTGCCAGCAGCCAAGATTTCCCTGGGACTTCGGGCACAGATACGCAGTATTTT.

The CDR3 DNA is TGCGCCAGCAGCTCCAAGGACAGGGGGCTTAGCACAGATACGCAGTATTTT. Translation gives CASSSKDRGLSTDTQYF. The chain has TRBV5-1 and TRBJ2-3, with TRBD1 identical over 11 bases. Per the germline V gene, CDR1 is SGHRS and CDR2 is YFSETQ. The trim removed 3 bases at V and 0 bases at J, leaving 6 bases unmatched. The CDR3 sequence is 17 residues long.

The rearrangement joins TRBV14 to TRBJ1-1, with no clear D. The V end was cut by 3 bases, the J end by 4 bases, with 12 bases between. The CDR3 runs 14 residues. CDR1 and CDR2 (germline): SGHDN, FVKESK. The CDR3 DNA reads as TGTGCCAGCAGCCATAATCGGGTGGGCACTGAAGCTTTCTTT. It specifies CASSHNRVGTEAFF.

The chain recombines TRBV7-9 with TRBJ1-6; TRBD1 aligns across 7 bases. This CDR3 is built from 15 residues. V lost 1 base, J lost 10 bases, and 7 bases stayed unmatched. Germline-derived CDR1 and CDR2 are SEHNR and FQNEAQ (reference sequence). The CDR3 DNA follows: TGTGCCAGCAGCTTAGTAGGAGGGGGCGAGTCACCCCTCCACTTT. This encodes CASSLVGGGESPLHF.

The V gene is TRBV6-5, the J gene TRBJ1-6; a weak D match, TRBD1 (5 bases). The CDR3 contains 14 residues. Per the germline V gene, CDR1 is MNHEY and CDR2 is SVGAGI. Deletions cut 2 bases from V and 5 bases from J, with 7 bases between. The CDR3 coding sequence is TGTGCCAGCAGTTACAGGGGTGATAATTCACCCCTCCACTTT. This codes for CASSYRGDNSPLHF.

The V call is TRBV5-1, the J call TRBJ1-2; 8 bases agree with TRBD1. The length of the CDR3 is 14 residues. Germline CDR1 reads SGHRS; CDR2 reads YFSETQ. After removal of 4 bases from V and 8 bases from J, the junction contained 10 bases not matched to a gene. CDR3 sequence reads: CASSMSGGAGGYTF. DNA of the CDR3: TGCGCCAGCAGCATGTCAGGGGGCGCGGGAGGCTACACCTTC. Complete variable domain (other parts from reference TRBV5-1 and TRBJ1-2): KAGVTQTPRYLIKTRGQQVTLSCSPISGHRSVSWYQQTPGQGLQFLFEYFSETQRNKGNFPGRFSGRQFSNSRSEMNVSTLELGDSALYLCASSMSGGAGGYTFGSGTRLTVV.

The chain combines TRBV7-3 with TRBJ1-1, with 7 bases aligning to TRBD1. The germline CDR1 and CDR2 sequences are SGHTA and FQGTGA. The CDR3 is made up of 14 amino acids. J was trimmed by 2 bases and V by 6 bases; bases with no gene match: 6. The CDR3 loop reads CASSQDRKNTEAFF. CDR3 bases: TGTGCCAGCAGTCAGGACAGGAAAAACACTGAAGCTTTCTTT.

This clone was recorded only once. CDR3 in DNA: TGTGCCAGCAGCCCGCTGGCGAAGGGGGCCAGCAATCAGCCCCAGCATTTT. Translation gives CASSPLAKGASNQPQHF. V usage is TRBV21-1 and J usage is TRBJ1-5; the table calls TRBD1, which could not be checked here. TRBV21-1 is an annotated pseudogene. CDR3 length equals 17 residues.

This chain uses TRBV5-1 with TRBJ2-7; 8 bases match TRBD1. The V segment lost 0 bases and the J segment 7 bases; nucleotides outside the gene matches: 6. CDR1 and CDR2 from the germline V gene are SGHRS and YFSETQ. The CDR3 has 14 residues. CDR3 sequence reads: CASSLGNRGWEQYF. CDR3 coding DNA: TGCGCCAGCAGCTTGGGTAACAGGGGGTGGGAGCAGTACTTC. The full variable domain, in which reference TRBV5-1 and TRBJ2-7 provide the parts outside the CDR3, is KAGVTQTPRYLIKTRGQQVTLSCSPISGHRSVSWYQQTPGQGLQFLFEYFSETQRNKGNFPGRFSGRQFSNSRSEMNVSTLELGDSALYLCASSLGNRGWEQYFGPGTRLTVT.

V gene TRBV3-1 (or the pseudogene TRBV3-2) combines with J gene TRBJ2-3; TRBD1 matches at 11 bases. The V segment lost 5 bases and the J segment 6 bases; nucleotides outside the gene matches: 7. This CDR3 spans 15 amino acids. Germline-derived CDR1 and CDR2 are LGHDT and YNNKEL (reference sequence). Here the CDR3 DNA reads TGTGCCAGCAGCATTCCGGGACAGGGGGTGGATACGCAGTATTTT. It specifies CASSIPGQGVDTQYF.

This clone was detected once. The gene calls are TRBV21-1 and TRBJ2-7; the table's D call TRBD1 went unverified against the DNA. TRBV21-1 is marked as a pseudogene. This CDR3 is 16 amino acids long. This chain's CDR3 is CASSKSGTGISSEQYF. CDR3 bases: TGTGCCAGCAGCAAATCGGGGACAGGGATATCGAGCGAGCAGTACTTC.

V and J are TRBV7-8 and TRBJ1-5; D is unresolved. This CDR3 is built from 17 residues. Trimming cost V 1 base and J 2 bases, with 15 bases left between them. Per the germline V gene, CDR1 is SGHVS and CDR2 is FQNEAQ. Here the CDR3 reads CASSLGLTGFRNQPQHF. For the CDR3, the DNA is TGTGCCAGCAGCTTAGGTCTTACGGGGTTTCGCAATCAGCCCCAGCATTTT.

The rearrangement uses TRBV7-9 and TRBJ1-2, with TRBD1 matching 7 bases. CDR1 is SEHNR, CDR2 FQNEAQ, per germline (reference sequence). V gave up 3 bases and J gave up 2 bases; unmatched junction bases: 12. The CDR3 sequence is 17 residues long. The CDR3: CASSLGQTGVLNYGYTF. CDR3 nucleotide sequence: TGTGCCAGCAGCTTGGGTCAAACAGGGGTTTTAAACTATGGCTACACCTTC.

This clone has more than one count but fewer than ten. The chain links TRBV15 to TRBJ1-6, with TRBD1 matching over 7 bases. CDR1 is LNHNV and CDR2 is YYDKDF in the germline V gene (reference sequence). V gave up 11 bases and J gave up 3 bases; unmatched junction bases: 10. The CDR3 extends over 15 amino acids. As DNA, the CDR3 is TGTGCCGTCCGGACAGGAGGAATCTATAATTCACCCCTCCACTTT. Amino acids: CAVRTGGIYNSPLHF.

The gene calls are TRBV24-1 and TRBJ1-2, with D possibly being TRBD1 (6 bases). The V gene lost 5 bases and the J gene lost 8 bases, with 11 bases spanning the gap. The CDR3 runs 12 residues. Germline CDR1 is KGHDR and CDR2 is SFDVKD. Here the CDR3 DNA reads TGTGCCACCAGTGGGGCAGGGGTCGGCTACACCTTC. As protein: CATSGAGVGYTF.

The CDR3 region is CASSILGTQRGAFF. CDR3 DNA: TGTGCCAGTAGTATTTTAGGCACACAAAGGGGGGCTTTCTTT. V gene TRBV19 combines with J gene TRBJ1-1; D is perhaps TRBD1 (6 bases). The V end was cut by 3 bases, the J end by 11 bases, with 19 bases between. The germline CDR1 and CDR2 sequences are LNHDA and SQIVND (reference sequence). This CDR3 is built from 14 residues.